The present entry profiles one TCR beta chain with its context. Its matching antigen is unknown. This entry comes from a study of high-grade serous ovarian cancer treatment subgroups. In the study overall: On average, just over 14,000 reads and about 7,400 unique TCR beta rearrangements were obtained per sample.

The J segment lost 7 bases and the V segment lost 3 bases, leaving 3 bases of the junction unmatched. This CDR3 spans 14 amino acids. The V gene's germline CDR1 is SGHDN and CDR2 FVKESK. Tumor samples were taken before definitive surgery or chemotherapy. Whole-study findings and limits: CDR1 and CDR2 were left unanalyzed; analyses focused on CDR3. Without spatial data, bulk sequencing limits insight into HGSC tumor diversity. Clonal relatedness tracked neoantigen level, and by trend copy number and mutation load.

The protocol was immunoSEQ multiplex PCR, while the TCRdb copy is restricted to in-frame clones and leaves out a portion. The profile shows about 15,000 clones, around 85% of them singletons. The receptor's source is a human donor with high-grade serous ovarian cancer. The sequencing sample was made of tumor tissue. The chain combines TRBV14 with TRBJ2-1; TRBD1 agrees at 10 bases. The CDR3 DNA sequence: TGTGCCAGCAGCCACCGGGACAGGGGTAATGAGCAGTTCTTC. Its translation is CASSHRDRGNEQFF.